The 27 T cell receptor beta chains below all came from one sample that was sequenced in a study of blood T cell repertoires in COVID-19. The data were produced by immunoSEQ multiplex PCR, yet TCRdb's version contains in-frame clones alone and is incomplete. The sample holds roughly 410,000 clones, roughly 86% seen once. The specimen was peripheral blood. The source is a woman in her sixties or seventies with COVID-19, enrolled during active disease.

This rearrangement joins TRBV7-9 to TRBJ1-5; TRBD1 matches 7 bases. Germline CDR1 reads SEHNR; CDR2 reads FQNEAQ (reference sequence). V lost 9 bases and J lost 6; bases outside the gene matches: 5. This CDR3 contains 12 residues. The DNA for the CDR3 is TGTGCCAGTCAGGGGGTAAGTCAGCCCCAGCATTTT. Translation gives CASQGVSQPQHF. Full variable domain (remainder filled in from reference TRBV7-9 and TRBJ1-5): DTGVSQNPRHKITKRGQNVTFRCDPISEHNRLYWYRQTLGQGPEFLTYFQNEAQLEKSRLLSDRFSAERPKGSFSTLEIQRTEQGDSAMYLCASQGVSQPQHFGDGTRLSIL.

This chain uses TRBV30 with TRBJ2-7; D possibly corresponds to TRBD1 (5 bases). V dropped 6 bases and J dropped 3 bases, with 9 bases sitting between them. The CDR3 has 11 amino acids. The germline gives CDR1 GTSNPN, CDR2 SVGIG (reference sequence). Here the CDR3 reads CACVTGYEQYF. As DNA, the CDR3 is TGTGCCTGCGTTACAGGCTACGAGCAGTACTTC.

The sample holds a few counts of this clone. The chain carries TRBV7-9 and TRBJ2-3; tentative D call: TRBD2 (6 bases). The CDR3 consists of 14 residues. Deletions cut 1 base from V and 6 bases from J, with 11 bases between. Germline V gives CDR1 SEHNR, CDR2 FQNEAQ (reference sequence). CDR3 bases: TGTGCCAGCAGCTTAGACGGGGGACGGGATACGCAGTATTTT. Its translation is CASSLDGGRDTQYF.

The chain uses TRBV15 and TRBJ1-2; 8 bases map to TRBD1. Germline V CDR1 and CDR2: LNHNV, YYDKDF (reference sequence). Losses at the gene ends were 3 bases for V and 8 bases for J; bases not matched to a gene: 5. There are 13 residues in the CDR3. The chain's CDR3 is CATSRDRVEGYTF. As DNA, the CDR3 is TGTGCCACCAGCAGGGACAGGGTCGAGGGCTACACCTTC.

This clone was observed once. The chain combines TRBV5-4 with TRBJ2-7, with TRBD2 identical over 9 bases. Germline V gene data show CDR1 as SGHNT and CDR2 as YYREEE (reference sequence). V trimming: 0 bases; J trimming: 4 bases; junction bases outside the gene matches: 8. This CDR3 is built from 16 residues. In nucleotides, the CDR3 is TGTGCCAGCAGCTTGGGGGCTAGCGGGGTTGTATACGAGCAGTACTTC. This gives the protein CASSLGASGVVYEQYF.

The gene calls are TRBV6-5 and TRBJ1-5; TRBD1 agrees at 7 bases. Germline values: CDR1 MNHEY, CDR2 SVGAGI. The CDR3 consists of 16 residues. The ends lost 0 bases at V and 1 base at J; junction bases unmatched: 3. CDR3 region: CASSYSGQPSNQPQHF. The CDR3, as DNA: TGTGCCAGCAGTTACTCGGGACAGCCAAGCAATCAGCCCCAGCATTTT.

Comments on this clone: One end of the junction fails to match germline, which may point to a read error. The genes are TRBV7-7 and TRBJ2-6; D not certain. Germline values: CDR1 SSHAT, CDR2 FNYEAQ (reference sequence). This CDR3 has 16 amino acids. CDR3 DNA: TGTGCTAGCAGCCCCCAGATCCTCTCTGGGGCCAACGTCCTGACTTTC. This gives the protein CASSPQILSGANVLTF. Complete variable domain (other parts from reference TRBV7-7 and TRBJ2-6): GAGVSQSPRYKVTKRGQDVTLRCDPISSHATLYWYQQALGQGPEFLTYFNYEAQPDKSGLPSDRFSAERPEGSISTLTIQRTEQRDSAMYRCASSPQILSGANVLTFGAGSRLTVL.

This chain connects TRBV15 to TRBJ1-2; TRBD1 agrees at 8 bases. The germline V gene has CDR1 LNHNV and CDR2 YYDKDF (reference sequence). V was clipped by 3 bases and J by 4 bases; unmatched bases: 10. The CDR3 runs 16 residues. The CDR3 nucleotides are TGTGCCACCAGCAGCCTCGGACAGGGTCGGGTCTATGGCTACACCTTC. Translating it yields CATSSLGQGRVYGYTF.

The CDR3 is CASSQEVRDYEAFF. CDR3 coding DNA: TGTGCCAGCAGCCAAGAGGTTCGAGACTACGAAGCTTTCTTT. The chain uses TRBV3-1 (or the pseudogene TRBV3-2) and TRBJ1-1, with D unclear. Germline lookup yields CDR1 LGHDT and CDR2 YNNKEL (reference sequence). Between the trimmed V and J ends, which lost 0 bases and 8 bases, there was a span of 13 bases. The CDR3 covers 14 residues.

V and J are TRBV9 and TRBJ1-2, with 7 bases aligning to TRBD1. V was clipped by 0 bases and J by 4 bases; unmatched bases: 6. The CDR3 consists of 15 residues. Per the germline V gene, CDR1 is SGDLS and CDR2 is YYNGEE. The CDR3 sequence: CASSVEDRAGYGYTF. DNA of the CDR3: TGTGCCAGCAGCGTAGAAGACAGGGCAGGCTATGGCTACACCTTC.

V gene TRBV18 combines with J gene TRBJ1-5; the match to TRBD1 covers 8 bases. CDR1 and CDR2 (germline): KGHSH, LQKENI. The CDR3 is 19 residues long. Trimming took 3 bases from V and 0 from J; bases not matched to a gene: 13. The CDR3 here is CASSPGQGGRAYSNQPQHF. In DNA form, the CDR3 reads TGTGCCAGCTCACCCGGACAGGGTGGGAGAGCGTATAGCAATCAGCCCCAGCATTTT.

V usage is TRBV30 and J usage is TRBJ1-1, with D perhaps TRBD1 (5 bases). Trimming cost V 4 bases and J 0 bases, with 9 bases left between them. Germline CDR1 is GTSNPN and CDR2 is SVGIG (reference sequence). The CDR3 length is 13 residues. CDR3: CAWNGGMNTEAFF. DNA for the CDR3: TGTGCCTGGAACGGGGGAATGAACACTGAAGCTTTCTTT.

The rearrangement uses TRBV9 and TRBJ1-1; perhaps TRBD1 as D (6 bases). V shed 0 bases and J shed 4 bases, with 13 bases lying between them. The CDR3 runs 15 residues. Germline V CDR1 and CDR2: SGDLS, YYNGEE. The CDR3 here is CASSVAGPGATEAFF. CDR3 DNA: TGTGCCAGCAGCGTAGCTGGCCCAGGGGCCACTGAAGCTTTCTTT.

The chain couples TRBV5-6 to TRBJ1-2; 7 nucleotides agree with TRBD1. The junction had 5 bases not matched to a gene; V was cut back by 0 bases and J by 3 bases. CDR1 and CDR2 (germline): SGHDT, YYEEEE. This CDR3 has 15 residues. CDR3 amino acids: CASSLGTGAYYGYTF. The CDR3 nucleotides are TGTGCCAGCAGCTTGGGCACAGGGGCTTACTATGGCTACACCTTC. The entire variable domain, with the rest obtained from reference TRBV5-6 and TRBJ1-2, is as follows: DAGVTQSPTHLIKTRGQQVTLRCSPKSGHDTVSWYQQALGQGPQFIFQYYEEEERQRGNFPDRFSGHQFPNYSSELNVNALLLGDSALYLCASSLGTGAYYGYTFGSGTRLTVV.

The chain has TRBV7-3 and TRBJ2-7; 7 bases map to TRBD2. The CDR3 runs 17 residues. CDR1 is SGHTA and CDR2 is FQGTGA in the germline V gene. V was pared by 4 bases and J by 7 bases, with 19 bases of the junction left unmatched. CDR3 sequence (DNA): TGTGCCAGCAGCTCCGGGACTACCCGCTTAGGGCTAGTTGAGCAGTACTTC. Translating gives CASSSGTTRLGLVEQYF.

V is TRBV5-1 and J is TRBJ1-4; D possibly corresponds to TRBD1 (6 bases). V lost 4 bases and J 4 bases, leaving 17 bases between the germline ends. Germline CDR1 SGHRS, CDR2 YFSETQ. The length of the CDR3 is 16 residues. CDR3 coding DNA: TGCGCCAGCAGCCCCCCACAGGGAGGGGGTAATGAAAAACTGTTTTTT. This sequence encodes CASSPPQGGGNEKLFF. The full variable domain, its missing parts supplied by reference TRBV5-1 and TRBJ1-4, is KAGVTQTPRYLIKTRGQQVTLSCSPISGHRSVSWYQQTPGQGLQFLFEYFSETQRNKGNFPGRFSGRQFSNSRSEMNVSTLELGDSALYLCASSPPQGGGNEKLFFGSGTQLSVL.

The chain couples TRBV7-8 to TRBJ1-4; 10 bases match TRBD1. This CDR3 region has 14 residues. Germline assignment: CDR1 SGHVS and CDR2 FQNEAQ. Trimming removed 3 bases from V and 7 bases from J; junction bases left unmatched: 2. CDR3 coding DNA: TGTGCCAGCAGCTTTCGGGACAGGGGTGAAAAACTGTTTTTT. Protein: CASSFRDRGEKLFF.

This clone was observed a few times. This CDR3 is CASRPRAQQRRTEAFF. The DNA of the CDR3 is TGTGCCAGCAGGCCGCGGGCCCAACAACGGAGGACTGAAGCTTTCTTT. The chain joins TRBV5-8 to TRBJ1-1; D unresolved. The germline CDR1 and CDR2 sequences are SGHTS and YDEGEE. V was trimmed by 5 bases and J by 5 bases, leaving 22 bases between them. This CDR3 is 16 amino acids long.

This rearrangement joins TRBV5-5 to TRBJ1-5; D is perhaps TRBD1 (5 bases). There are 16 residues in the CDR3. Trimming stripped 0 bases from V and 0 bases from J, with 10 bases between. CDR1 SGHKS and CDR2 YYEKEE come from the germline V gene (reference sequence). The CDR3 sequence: CASSLGTPFSNQPQHF. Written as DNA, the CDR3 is TGTGCCAGCAGCTTGGGGACACCGTTTAGCAATCAGCCCCAGCATTTT.

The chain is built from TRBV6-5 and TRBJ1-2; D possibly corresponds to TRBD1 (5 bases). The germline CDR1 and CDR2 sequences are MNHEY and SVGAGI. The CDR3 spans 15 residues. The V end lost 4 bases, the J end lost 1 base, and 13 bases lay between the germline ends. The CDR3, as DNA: TGTGCCAGCAGTTTTGTTGACAGATTTAACTATGGCTACACCTTC. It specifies CASSFVDRFNYGYTF.

For the CDR3, the DNA is TGTGCCAGCAGAGGACAGCTTAACTATGGCTACACCTTC. Residues: CASRGQLNYGYTF. The chain uses TRBV6-5 and TRBJ1-2, with D maybe TRBD1 (6 bases). Trimming cost V 6 bases and J 1 base, with 9 bases left between them. Germline-derived CDR1 and CDR2 are MNHEY and SVGAGI. This CDR3 has 13 amino acids.

The CDR3 spells CASSFQDSRSSAFF. CDR3 nucleotides: TGCGCCAGCAGCTTTCAGGACAGCCGTTCTTCAGCTTTCTTT. The chain couples TRBV5-1 to TRBJ1-1, with D tentatively TRBD1 (6 bases). With 2 bases removed from V and 10 bases from J, the gap between germline ends came to 18 bases. The germline V gene encodes CDR1 SGHRS and CDR2 YFSETQ. The CDR3 runs 14 residues.

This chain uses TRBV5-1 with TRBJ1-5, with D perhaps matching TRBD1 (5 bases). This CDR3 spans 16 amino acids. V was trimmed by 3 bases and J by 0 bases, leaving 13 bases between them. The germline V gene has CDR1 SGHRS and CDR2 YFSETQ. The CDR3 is CASSWGGTDSNQPQHF. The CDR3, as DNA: TGCGCCAGCAGCTGGGGCGGGACGGATAGCAATCAGCCCCAGCATTTT. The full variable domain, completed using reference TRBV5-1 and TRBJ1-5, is KAGVTQTPRYLIKTRGQQVTLSCSPISGHRSVSWYQQTPGQGLQFLFEYFSETQRNKGNFPGRFSGRQFSNSRSEMNVSTLELGDSALYLCASSWGGTDSNQPQHFGDGTRLSIL.

CDR3 coding DNA: TGCGCCAGCAGCACTCCCTCAAACTATGGCTACACCTTC. Amino acid sequence: CASSTPSNYGYTF. This chain joins TRBV5-1 and TRBJ1-2; D is undetermined. The germline V gene has CDR1 SGHRS and CDR2 YFSETQ. The CDR3 is 13 amino acids. The V and J ends lost 4 bases and 2 bases respectively, with 9 bases between them.

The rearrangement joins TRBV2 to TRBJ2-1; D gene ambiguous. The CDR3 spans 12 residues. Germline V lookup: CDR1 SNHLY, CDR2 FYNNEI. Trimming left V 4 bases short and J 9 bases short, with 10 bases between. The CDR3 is CASSVAAGEQFF. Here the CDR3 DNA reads TGTGCCAGCAGTGTGGCAGCAGGTGAGCAGTTCTTC.

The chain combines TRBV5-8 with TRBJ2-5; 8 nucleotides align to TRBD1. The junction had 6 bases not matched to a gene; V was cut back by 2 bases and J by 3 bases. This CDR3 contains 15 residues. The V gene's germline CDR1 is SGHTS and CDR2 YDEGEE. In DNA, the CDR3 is TGTGCCAGCAGCTTAGACAGGGGCTGGGAAGAGACCCAGTACTTC. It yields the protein CASSLDRGWEETQYF.

CDR3 in DNA: TGTGCCAGCAGTTCGGGGGACGGTCAGTGGCAGCAGTTCTTC. This encodes CASSSGDGQWQQFF. The V and J genes are TRBV28 and TRBJ2-1; D is perhaps TRBD2 (6 bases). The CDR3 loop spans 14 amino acids. Per the germline V gene, CDR1 is MDHEN and CDR2 is SYDVKM. The germline V and J ends were trimmed by 4 bases and 11 bases, with 18 bases remaining between them.